This T cell receptor beta chain stems from a study of cytomegalovirus exposure and HLA in healthy donors. Whole-study findings and limits: TCR clusters originating in the first cohort tended to co-occur in the roughly 110 validation repertoires, according to a later analysis. The authors listed about 170 TCR beta chains as cytomegalovirus-associated.

The donors belonged to the approximately 120-subject validation cohort, separate from the roughly 650-subject first cohort. Data came from immunoSEQ multiplex PCR; TCRdb stores just in-frame clones and leaves some out. The sample carries over 150,000 clones, 70% to 90% recorded once. As concerns this clone: Its matching antigen is unknown.

The V and J ends lost 0 bases and 5 bases, in that order; junction bases with no gene match: 4. The CDR3 contains 14 residues. CDR1 and CDR2 (germline): SGDLS, YYNGEE. The receptor's source is a man between 18 and 35 years old in good health and CMV-seropositive. The chain couples TRBV9 to TRBJ2-7; 8 nucleotides match TRBD1. The material sequenced was PBMCs. CDR3 nucleotide sequence: TGTGCCAGCAGCGTAGATCAGGGGGCGGACGAGCAGTACTTC. Translated, it gives CASSVDQGADEQYF.